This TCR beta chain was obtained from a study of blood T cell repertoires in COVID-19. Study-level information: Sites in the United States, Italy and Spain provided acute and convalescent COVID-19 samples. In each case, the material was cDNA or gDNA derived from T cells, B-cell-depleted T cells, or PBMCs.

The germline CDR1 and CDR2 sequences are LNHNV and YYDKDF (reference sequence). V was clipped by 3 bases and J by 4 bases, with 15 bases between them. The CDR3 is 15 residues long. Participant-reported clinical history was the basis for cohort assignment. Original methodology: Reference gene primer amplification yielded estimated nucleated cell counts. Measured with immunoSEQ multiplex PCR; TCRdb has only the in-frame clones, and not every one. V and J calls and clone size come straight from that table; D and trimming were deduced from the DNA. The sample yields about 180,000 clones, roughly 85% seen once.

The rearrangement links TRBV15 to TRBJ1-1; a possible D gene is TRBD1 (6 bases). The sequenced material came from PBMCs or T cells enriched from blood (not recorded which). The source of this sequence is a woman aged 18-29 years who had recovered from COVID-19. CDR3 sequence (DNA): TGTGCCACCAGCAGGTTGGGGGGGCTCGGCACTGAAGCTTTCTTT. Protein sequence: CATSRLGGLGTEAFF. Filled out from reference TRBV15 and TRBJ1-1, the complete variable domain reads DAMVIQNPRYQVTQFGKPVTLSCSQTLNHNVMYWYQQKSSQAPKLLFHYYDKDFNNEADTPDNFQSRRPNTSFCFLDIRSPGLGDTAMYLCATSRLGGLGTEAFFGQGTRLTVV.